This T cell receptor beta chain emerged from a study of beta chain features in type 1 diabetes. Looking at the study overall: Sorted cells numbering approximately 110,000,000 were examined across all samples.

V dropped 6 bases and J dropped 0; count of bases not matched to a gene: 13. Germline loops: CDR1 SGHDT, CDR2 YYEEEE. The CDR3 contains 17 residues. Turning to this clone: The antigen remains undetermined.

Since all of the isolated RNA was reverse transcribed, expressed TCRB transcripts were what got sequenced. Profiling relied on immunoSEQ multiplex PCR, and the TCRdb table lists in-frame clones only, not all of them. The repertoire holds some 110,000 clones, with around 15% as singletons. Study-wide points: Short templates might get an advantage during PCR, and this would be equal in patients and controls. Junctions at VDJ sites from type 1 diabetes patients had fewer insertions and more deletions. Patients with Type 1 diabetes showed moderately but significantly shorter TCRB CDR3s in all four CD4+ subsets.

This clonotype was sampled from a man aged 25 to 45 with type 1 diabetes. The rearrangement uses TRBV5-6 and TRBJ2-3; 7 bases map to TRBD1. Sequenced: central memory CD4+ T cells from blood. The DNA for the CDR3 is TGTGCCAGCAACCAACGTCGGACAGGTACTAGCACAGATACGCAGTATTTT. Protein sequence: CASNQRRTGTSTDTQYF.